These 22 T cell receptor beta chains share one sample of origin, sequenced in a study of blood T cell repertoires in COVID-19. Only in-frame clones appear in the TCRdb table, and some are missing; sequencing was by immunoSEQ multiplex PCR. Among roughly 250,000 clones listed, approximately 81% were seen once. Specimen: peripheral blood. Receptors were obtained from a woman aged 60-75 years with active or convalescent COVID-19.

The chain has TRBV18 and TRBJ2-3, with 8 nucleotides matching TRBD1. Germline V CDR1 and CDR2: KGHSH, LQKENI. The CDR3 spans 12 residues. V lost 5 bases and J lost 6; bases outside the gene matches: 1. CDR3 protein: CASSNRGDTQYF. The CDR3 DNA follows: TGTGCCAGCTCAAACAGGGGGGATACGCAGTATTTT.

The chain is built from TRBV12-3 or TRBV12-4 and TRBJ2-7, with TRBD1 as a possible D gene (5 bases). The CDR3 sequence is 13 residues long. Deletions cut 3 bases from V and 3 bases from J, with 9 bases between. CDR3 sequence reads: CASSFREGYEQYF. The CDR3 nucleotides read TGTGCCAGCAGTTTCAGGGAAGGCTACGAGCAGTACTTC.

The gene calls are TRBV5-1 and TRBJ1-3; 10 nucleotides align to TRBD1. This CDR3 contains 16 residues. The J segment lost 2 bases and the V segment lost 1 base, leaving 3 bases of the junction unmatched. Germline loops: CDR1 SGHRS, CDR2 YFSETQ. DNA of the CDR3: TGCGCCAGCAGCTTGACGGACAGGGGGGCTGGAAACACCATATATTTT. This translates into CASSLTDRGAGNTIYF.

The chain carries TRBV7-9 and TRBJ2-3; possibly TRBD2 for D (6 bases). The germline V gene has CDR1 SEHNR and CDR2 FQNEAQ (reference sequence). CDR3 size: 15 residues. V gave up 3 bases and J gave up 9 bases, with 19 bases separating them. The CDR3 DNA reads as TGTGCCAGCAGCTTTGGTGCGGGGACCCTTCTCACGCAGTATTTT. Translation: CASSFGAGTLLTQYF. Full variable domain (remainder filled in from reference TRBV7-9 and TRBJ2-3): DTGVSQNPRHKITKRGQNVTFRCDPISEHNRLYWYRQTLGQGPEFLTYFQNEAQLEKSRLLSDRFSAERPKGSFSTLEIQRTEQGDSAMYLCASSFGAGTLLTQYFGPGTRLTVL.

This sequence joins TRBV12-3 or TRBV12-4 and TRBJ1-5; maybe TRBD1 (6 bases). Trimming left V 1 base short and J 7 bases short, with 8 bases between. This CDR3 has 13 amino acids. The CDR3: CASSLDRGQPQHF. Here the CDR3 DNA reads TGTGCCAGCAGTTTAGATAGGGGGCAGCCCCAGCATTTT.

The chain recombines TRBV6-5 with TRBJ1-6; perhaps TRBD1 as D (6 bases). The CDR3 contains 15 residues. V gave up 7 bases and J gave up 6 bases, with 16 bases separating them. From germline, CDR1 is MNHEY and CDR2 SVGAGI. CDR3 loop: CASKIGQGFNSPLHF. Written as DNA, the CDR3 is TGTGCCAGCAAAATTGGGCAGGGGTTTAATTCACCCCTCCACTTT.

This chain connects TRBV3-1 (or the pseudogene TRBV3-2) to TRBJ1-2; D is ambiguous. The CDR3 is 13 residues long. Per the germline V gene, CDR1 is LGHDT and CDR2 is YNNKEL (reference sequence). Trimming cost V 0 bases and J 4 bases, with 6 bases left between them. CDR3 bases: TGTGCCAGCAGCCAAGATACGGGCTATGGCTACACCTTC. It specifies CASSQDTGYGYTF.

CDR3 in DNA: TGCGCCAGCAGCCAGCAGCGTAAAGCTGGAAACACCATATATTTT. Translated, it gives CASSQQRKAGNTIYF. This chain connects TRBV4-3 to TRBJ1-3; D gene ambiguous. Trimming stripped 3 bases from V and 2 bases from J, with 11 bases between. In germline, CDR1 is LGHNA, CDR2 YSLEER. This CDR3 has 15 amino acids.

V gene TRBV7-6 combines with J gene TRBJ2-7; TRBD1 is a possible D gene (5 bases). The length of the CDR3 is 16 residues. Trimming took 1 base from V and 4 from J, leaving 17 bases between them. Germline CDR1 is SGHVS and CDR2 is FNYEAQ. CDR3 nucleotide sequence: TGTGCCAGCAGCTTAGGTCGGACACAGCTGGGTTACGAGCAGTACTTC. This codes for CASSLGRTQLGYEQYF.

The chain uses TRBV6-4 and TRBJ1-2, with a possible D match to TRBD1 (6 bases). Trimming stripped 0 bases from V and 4 bases from J, with 21 bases between. Germline V gene data show CDR1 as MRHNA and CDR2 as SNTAGT. The CDR3 runs to 18 residues. The CDR3, as DNA: TGTGCCAGCAGTGACTCGCCGGACAGTCCCGGCCCTACCTATGGCTACACCTTC. This sequence encodes CASSDSPDSPGPTYGYTF.

The CDR3 loop is CATSKLRDYYNEQFF. The CDR3 region has the DNA TGTGCCACCAGCAAGCTGCGGGACTATTACAATGAGCAGTTCTTC. The chain employs TRBV15 and TRBJ2-1, with 7 bases that match TRBD2. Germline V lookup: CDR1 LNHNV, CDR2 YYDKDF (reference sequence). The trim removed 4 bases at V and 4 bases at J, leaving 7 bases unmatched. The CDR3 covers 15 residues.

V gene TRBV5-1 combines with J gene TRBJ2-5; D uncertain. This CDR3 contains 13 residues. CDR1 SGHRS and CDR2 YFSETQ come from the germline V gene. Trimming shortened V by 2 bases and J by 2 bases, and 7 bases separated the two germline ends. The CDR3 DNA follows: TGCGCCAGCAGCTTTAGTGCACAAGAGACCCAGTACTTC. Translated: CASSFSAQETQYF.

The CDR3 is CASSLVVSGNSPLHF. CDR3 DNA: TGTGCCAGCAGCTTAGTGGTGTCGGGGAATTCACCCCTCCACTTT. The genes are TRBV7-6 and TRBJ1-6; D call uncertain. Germline assignment: CDR1 SGHVS and CDR2 FNYEAQ. This CDR3 is built from 15 residues. V was pared by 1 base and J by 7 bases, with 11 bases between.

The chain has TRBV19 and TRBJ2-7; 7 bases align to TRBD1. With V trimmed by 7 bases and J by 2 bases, 11 bases remained unmatched. The CDR3 spans 15 residues. Looked up from germline, CDR1 is LNHDA and CDR2 is SQIVND (reference sequence). CDR3 in DNA: TGTGCCAGTAAAATTGGGGACAGAACAACCTACGAGCAGTACTTC. Protein sequence: CASKIGDRTTYEQYF. Complete variable domain (other parts from reference TRBV19 and TRBJ2-7): DGGITQSPKYLFRKEGQNVTLSCEQNLNHDAMYWYRQDPGQGLRLIYYSQIVNDFQKGDIAEGYSVSREKKESFPLTVTSAQKNPTAFYLCASKIGDRTTYEQYFGPGTRLTVT.

This sequence joins TRBV21-1 and TRBJ2-7; the D call in the table, TRBD2, was not verified against the DNA. TRBV21-1 is an annotated pseudogene. The CDR3 length is 16 residues. As DNA, the CDR3 is TGTGCCAGCAGCAAAGCTGCGCCGGGGGGAGCCCACGAGCAGTACTTC. The encoded protein is CASSKAAPGGAHEQYF.

The rearrangement links TRBV19 to TRBJ1-5, with no clear D. V was shortened by 3 bases and J by 7 bases, with 10 bases between the two germline ends. CDR1 and CDR2 from the germline V gene are LNHDA and SQIVND (reference sequence). CDR3 length: 13 amino acids. The DNA of the CDR3 is TGTGCCAGTAGTATTTCACTCCGCCAGCCCCAGCATTTT. Translating gives CASSISLRQPQHF.

This chain uses TRBV19 with TRBJ1-1, with unresolved D. Germline CDR1 LNHDA, CDR2 SQIVND (reference sequence). CDR3 size: 15 residues. V was shortened by 2 bases and J by 10 bases, with 20 bases between the two germline ends. The CDR3 DNA reads as TGTGCCAGTAGTATAAGTGGGGAGACGGACTCTAGAGCTTTCTTT. It is translated as CASSISGETDSRAFF.

The chain recombines TRBV10-1 with TRBJ1-1; a possible D gene is TRBD1 (5 bases). With 4 bases removed from V and 4 bases from J, the gap between germline ends came to 19 bases. The germline gives CDR1 WNHNN, CDR2 SYGVQD (reference sequence). The CDR3 is 16 residues long. CDR3 sequence: CASSARLSPRGTEAFF. The CDR3 nucleotides read TGCGCCAGCAGTGCCCGCCTCAGCCCAAGGGGCACTGAAGCTTTCTTT.

This clone was observed many times. J is TRBJ2-3 and V is TRBV27; D is perhaps TRBD1 (5 bases). Trimming stripped 2 bases from V and 2 bases from J, with 8 bases between. Germline V gene lookup returns CDR1 MNHEY and CDR2 SMNVEV (reference sequence). CDR3 length equals 14 residues. The CDR3 spells CASSLGATTDTQYF. CDR3 bases: TGTGCCAGCAGTTTAGGGGCGACCACAGATACGCAGTATTTT.

This chain joins TRBV7-2 and TRBJ1-6, with 11 bases that match TRBD1. Germline CDR1 reads SGHTA; CDR2 reads FQGNSA. The CDR3 consists of 15 residues. Trimming at V came to 5 bases and at J to 10 bases, leaving 7 bases not matched to a gene. This chain's CDR3 is CASSPPDRGLSPLHF. CDR3 bases: TGTGCCAGCAGCCCCCCGGACAGGGGGCTCTCACCCCTCCACTTT.

The J gene is TRBJ2-7, the V gene TRBV20-1; 10 bases agree with TRBD1. CDR1 is DFQATT and CDR2 is SNEGSKA in the germline V gene (reference sequence). The CDR3 consists of 16 residues. V lost 3 bases to trimming and J lost 1 base; unmatched junction nucleotides: 9. The CDR3 nucleotides read TGCAGTGCTAGTCGACCGAGGGACAGGGGTTCCTACGAGCAGTACTTC. Residues: CSASRPRDRGSYEQYF.

V gene TRBV3-1 (or the pseudogene TRBV3-2) combines with J gene TRBJ1-1, with D maybe TRBD1 (6 bases). CDR1 is LGHDT, CDR2 YNNKEL, per germline (reference sequence). V lost 3 bases, J lost 6 bases, and 17 bases lay in between. The CDR3 has 15 amino acids. CDR3 region: CASSHSGQFAPEAFF. CDR3 nucleotides: TGTGCCAGCAGCCACTCCGGACAGTTTGCCCCTGAAGCTTTCTTT.